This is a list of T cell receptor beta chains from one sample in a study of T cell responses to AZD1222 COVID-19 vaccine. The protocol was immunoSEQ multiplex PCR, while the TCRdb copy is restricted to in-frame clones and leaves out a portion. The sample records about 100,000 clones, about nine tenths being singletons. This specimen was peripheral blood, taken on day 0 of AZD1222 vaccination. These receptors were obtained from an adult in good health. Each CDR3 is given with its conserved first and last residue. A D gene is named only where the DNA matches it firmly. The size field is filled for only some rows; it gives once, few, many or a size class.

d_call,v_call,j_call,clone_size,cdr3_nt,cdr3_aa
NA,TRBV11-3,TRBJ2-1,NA,TGTGCCAGCAGCTTAGAGGGGGGCGGTGAGCAGTTCTTC,CASSLEGGGEQFF
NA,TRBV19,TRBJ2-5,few,TGTGCCAGTAGTATGGTGGGCGGGAAGGAAGAGACCCAGTACTTC,CASSMVGGKEETQYF
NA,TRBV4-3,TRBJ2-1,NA,TGCGCCAGCAGCCTCGGTGGAAGTCCTGAGCAGTTCTTC,CASSLGGSPEQFF
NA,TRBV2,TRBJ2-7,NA,TGTGCCAGCATCCAGGAGGTCCCCTACGAGCAGTACTTC,CASIQEVPYEQYF
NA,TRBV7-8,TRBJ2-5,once,TGTGCCAGCAGCTTGGGACCTAGATCCCTCGCGATCTACTTC,CASSLGPRSLAIYF
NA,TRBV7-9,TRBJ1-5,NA,TGTGCCAGCAGCGTAGGACCCACAGGGCCCCAGCATTTT,CASSVGPTGPQHF
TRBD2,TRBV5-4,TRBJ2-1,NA,TGTGCCAGCAGCCCCTTGGGGCGCGGGGGGACCCACAATGAGCAGTTCTTC,CASSPLGRGGTHNEQFF
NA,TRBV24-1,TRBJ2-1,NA,TGTGCCACCAGTGAAGGGACTGGCTCCAACAATGAGCAGTTCTTC,CATSEGTGSNNEQFF
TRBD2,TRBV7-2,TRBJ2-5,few,TGTGCCAGCAGCTTCAGACACACCGGGACTAGGTGGGGAGAGACCCAGTACTTC,CASSFRHTGTRWGETQYF
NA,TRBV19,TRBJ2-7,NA,TGTGCCAGTAGTTTCTCTAGAGGGGCCTACGAGCAGTACTTC,CASSFSRGAYEQYF
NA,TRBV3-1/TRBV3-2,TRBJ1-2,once,TGTGCCAGCAGCCAAGACTCTGGGGGGTTCTATGGCTACACCTTC,CASSQDSGGFYGYTF
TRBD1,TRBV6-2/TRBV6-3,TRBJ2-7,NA,TGTGCCAGCAGTTACTCGGGACAGGGGGCGTACGAGCAGTACTTC,CASSYSGQGAYEQYF
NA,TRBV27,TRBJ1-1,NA,TGTGCCAGCAGTTCATCTCGGGTGATGAACACTGAAGCTTTCTTT,CASSSSRVMNTEAFF
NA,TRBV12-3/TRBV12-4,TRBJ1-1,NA,TGTGCCAGCAGAGGCACTGAAGCTTTCTTT,CASRGTEAFF
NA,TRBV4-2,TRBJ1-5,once,TGTGCCAGCAGCCAACTTTTTCTTGCACAGCCCCAGCATTTT,CASSQLFLAQPQHF
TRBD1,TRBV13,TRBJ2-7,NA,TGTGCCAGCAGCCCGTCCTCGGACAGGGAGTACGAGCAGTACTTC,CASSPSSDREYEQYF
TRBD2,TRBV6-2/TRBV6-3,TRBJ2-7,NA,TGTGCCAGCAGTGAGGGACTAGCGGCCCTCTCCTACGAGCAGTACTTC,CASSEGLAALSYEQYF
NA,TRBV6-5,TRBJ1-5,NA,TGTGCCAGCAGTTACTCTGGGTCAGCCCATCAGCCCCAGCATTTT,CASSYSGSAHQPQHF
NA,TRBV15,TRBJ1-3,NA,TGTGCCACCAGCCAGAGTTTGAGTTCTGGAAACACCATATATTTT,CATSQSLSSGNTIYF
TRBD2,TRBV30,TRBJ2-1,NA,TGTGCCTGGACGCCGGGACTAGCGGGAGTGGAAGAGCAGTTCTTC,CAWTPGLAGVEEQFF
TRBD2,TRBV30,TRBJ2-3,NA,TGTGCCACTCGGACTAGCAACCCCGGGAATACGCAGTATTTT,CATRTSNPGNTQYF
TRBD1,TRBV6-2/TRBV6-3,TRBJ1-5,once,TGTGCCAGCAGTCCAAGGACAGGGGTCCCCTATCAGCCCCAGCATTTT,CASSPRTGVPYQPQHF
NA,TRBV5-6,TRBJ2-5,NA,TGTGCCAGCAGCGGCCCAGAGGACTGGACACAAGAGACCCAGTACTTC,CASSGPEDWTQETQYF
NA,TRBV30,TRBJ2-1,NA,TGTGCCTGGACTAGGGCGAATGAGCAGTTCTTC,CAWTRANEQFF